These 10 T cell receptor beta chains were all obtained from the same sample, sequenced in a study of T cells in Graves' hyperthyroidism and ophthalmopathy. RNA transcripts yielded amplified TCR beta CDR3 regions. The HTBI primer set served for first-round RT-PCR of the TCR CDR3. MiXCR was run by TCRdb on the multiplex PCR reads, yielding one entry per CDR3 protein. The profile shows fewer than 550,000 distinct CDR3 sequences, 15% to 19% of them singletons. The sequencing input was blood. The receptors shown here come from a woman in her late teens or twenties with Graves' hyperthyroidism.

This clonotype showed up just a few times. The J gene is TRBJ1-1, the V gene TRBV19; D might be TRBD1 (5 bases). V gave up 7 bases and J gave up 8 bases, with 14 bases separating them. The germline gives CDR1 LNHDA, CDR2 SQIVND (reference sequence). The CDR3 has 12 amino acids. The CDR3 sequence: CASKWQGLEAFF. CDR3 nucleotide sequence: TGTGCCAGTAAGTGGCAGGGTTTGGAAGCTTTCTTT.

At least ten counts were recorded for this clonotype. V and J are TRBV12-3 or TRBV12-4 and TRBJ1-1, with TRBD1 as a possible D gene (6 bases). The CDR3 is 14 residues long. Trimming removed 5 bases from V and 5 bases from J, with 15 bases in between. CDR3 in amino acids: CASSLQGGRTEAFF. DNA of the CDR3: TGTGCCAGCAGTCTACAGGGAGGTAGGACTGAAGCTTTCTTT.

The sample holds many counts of this clonotype. The gene calls are TRBV11-1 and TRBJ2-1; TRBD2 is a possible D gene (5 bases). V was pared by 2 bases and J by 3 bases, with 17 bases between. This CDR3 comprises 17 residues. The germline V gene has CDR1 SGHAT and CDR2 FQDESV (reference sequence). The CDR3 is CASSLRLGVALYNEQFF. CDR3 sequence (DNA): TGTGCCAGCAGCTTAAGGCTGGGAGTAGCGCTCTACAATGAGCAGTTCTTC.

The count of this clonotype is one. The chain couples TRBV20-1 to TRBJ2-7, with 7 positions matching TRBD1. There are 15 residues in the CDR3. V was clipped by 0 bases and J by 3 bases; unmatched bases: 8. CDR1 and CDR2 (germline): DFQATT, SNEGSKA (reference sequence). The CDR3 sequence is CSARDTRGPNYEQYF. In DNA, the CDR3 is TGCAGTGCTAGAGACACGAGGGGGCCTAACTACGAGCAGTACTTC.

The rearrangement uses TRBV6-5 and TRBJ2-1, with TRBD1 matching 10 bases. This CDR3 has 17 residues. V gave up 0 bases and J gave up 8 bases; unmatched junction bases: 10. The germline CDR1 and CDR2 sequences are MNHEY and SVGAGI. The CDR3 DNA reads TGTGCCAGCAGTTACTCAGCCCGGGACAGGGGTACGTATGAGCAGTTCTTC. Its protein is CASSYSARDRGTYEQFF.

This chain joins TRBV7-8 and TRBJ2-7; weak D call: TRBD1 (6 bases). Looked up from germline, CDR1 is SGHVS and CDR2 is FQNEAQ. The CDR3 extends over 15 amino acids. Trimming removed 1 base at V and 3 bases at J, with 13 bases between. The CDR3 DNA reads TGTGCCAGCAGCTTAGATGCAGGGGTGATCTACGAGCAGTACTTC. Its protein is CASSLDAGVIYEQYF. The variable domain in full, completed from reference TRBV7-8 and TRBJ2-7, reads GAGVSQSPRYKVAKRGQDVALRCDPISGHVSLFWYQQALGQGPEFLTYFQNEAQLDKSGLPSDRFFAERPEGSVSTLKIQRTQQEDSAVYLCASSLDAGVIYEQYFGPGTRLTVT.

This clonotype came up many times. The chain carries TRBV5-1 and TRBJ1-2, with TRBD1 as a possible D gene (5 bases). Looked up from germline, CDR1 is SGHRS and CDR2 is YFSETQ. V was trimmed by 1 base and J by 4 bases, leaving 11 bases between them. The CDR3 sequence is 14 residues long. The CDR3 loop is CASSLYGGVYGYTF. The DNA of the CDR3 is TGCGCCAGCAGCTTGTACGGGGGGGTCTATGGCTACACCTTC.

The sample holds many counts of this clonotype. The CDR3 sequence is CASSLAWRGSTDTQYF. Here the CDR3 DNA reads TGTGCCAGCAGCTTGGCGTGGCGGGGCTCCACAGATACGCAGTATTTT. This chain uses TRBV5-4 with TRBJ2-3, with a weak D call TRBD2 (6 bases). V was clipped by 0 bases and J by 2 bases, with 13 bases between them. There are 16 residues in the CDR3. The germline gives CDR1 SGHNT, CDR2 YYREEE (reference sequence).

J is TRBJ1-6 and V is TRBV30, with 9 nucleotides matching TRBD1. CDR3 length: 16 amino acids. Germline V lookup: CDR1 GTSNPN, CDR2 SVGIG (reference sequence). DNA for the CDR3: TGTGTCTCAACCGGGACAGGGTGTTTCAGTAATTCACCCCTCCACTTT. Translation gives CVSTGTGCFSNSPLHF.

As concerns this clonotype: Being one base from a much bigger clone, this may be a read error. The chain has TRBV28 and TRBJ1-6; tentative D call: TRBD1 (6 bases). CDR1 and CDR2 (germline): MDHEN, SYDVKM. The CDR3 is 19 amino acids. Deletions cut 5 bases from V and 0 bases from J, with 20 bases between. CDR3 DNA: TGTGCCAGCAGTCCCTTACGGCAGGGGTCGAGCTCCTATAATTCACCCCTCCACTTT. Protein: CASSPLRQGSSSYNSPLHF.